A selection of T cell receptor beta chains follows, all from one sample in a study of identical twins. MiXCR was run by TCRdb on the 5' RACE reads, yielding one entry per CDR3 protein. The sample has some 240,000 distinct CDR3 sequences, around 8.8% seen once. These sequences were also reported in another study, on yellow fever vaccine responses in identical twins.

The specimen sequenced was CD8+ T cells sorted from blood. The source is a woman in her late teens or twenties in good health. CDR3s include the opening cysteine and the closing phenylalanine or tryptophan. A D gene is named only where the DNA matches it firmly. Rows may omit the clone size; those that give it use once, few, many or a size class.

d_call: -; j_call: TRBJ2-2; clone_size: many; v_call: TRBV7-8; cdr3_aa: CASSSAGLLNTGELFF; cdr3_nt: TGTGCCAGCAGCTCGGCGGGACTTCTGAACACCGGGGAGCTGTTTTTT
d_call: -; j_call: TRBJ2-5; clone_size: -; v_call: TRBV19; cdr3_aa: CASSFYQETQYF; cdr3_nt: TGTGCCAGTAGTTTTTACCAAGAGACCCAGTACTTC
d_call: TRBD1; j_call: TRBJ1-2; clone_size: -; v_call: TRBV29-1; cdr3_aa: CSVPREDRDYGYTF; cdr3_nt: TGCAGCGTCCCCAGAGAGGACAGGGACTATGGCTACACCTTC
d_call: TRBD1; j_call: TRBJ1-2; clone_size: few; v_call: TRBV29-1; cdr3_aa: CSGYGTGYGYTF; cdr3_nt: TGCAGCGGGTACGGGACAGGCTATGGCTACACCTTC
d_call: TRBD2; j_call: TRBJ2-7; clone_size: many; v_call: TRBV4-1; cdr3_aa: CASSQNSGSWASEQYF; cdr3_nt: TGCGCCAGCAGCCAAAACAGCGGGAGCTGGGCTAGCGAGCAGTACTTC
d_call: TRBD2; j_call: TRBJ2-7; clone_size: few; v_call: TRBV6-1; cdr3_aa: CASAPVAGTRGDAQYF; cdr3_nt: TGTGCCAGCGCCCCAGTGGCCGGGACTAGAGGGGACGCGCAGTACTTC
d_call: -; j_call: TRBJ2-7; clone_size: few; v_call: TRBV28; cdr3_aa: CASSLLRAYEQYF; cdr3_nt: TGTGCCAGCAGTTTGCTCAGGGCTTACGAGCAGTACTTC
d_call: -; j_call: TRBJ2-2; clone_size: few; v_call: TRBV20-1; cdr3_aa: CSARTRANTGELFF; cdr3_nt: TGCAGTGCTCGGACGCGAGCGAACACCGGGGAGCTGTTTTTT
d_call: -; j_call: TRBJ2-1; clone_size: -; v_call: TRBV7-8; cdr3_aa: CASSLGLNTGSYNEQFF; cdr3_nt: TGTGCCAGCAGCTTAGGACTCAACACAGGCTCCTACAATGAGCAGTTCTTC
d_call: TRBD2; j_call: TRBJ2-7; clone_size: many; v_call: TRBV5-1; cdr3_aa: CASSGTKYYEQYF; cdr3_nt: TGCGCCAGCAGCGGGACTAAGTACTACGAGCAGTACTTC
d_call: TRBD2; j_call: TRBJ2-2; clone_size: few; v_call: TRBV12-3/TRBV12-4; cdr3_aa: CASSLASIQKTSGNYTGELFF; cdr3_nt: TGTGCCAGCAGTTTAGCATCCATCCAAAAAACTAGCGGGAATTACACCGGGGAGCTGTTTTTT
d_call: -; j_call: TRBJ2-1; clone_size: -; v_call: TRBV10-1; cdr3_aa: CASGGLHSYNEQFF; cdr3_nt: TGCGCCAGCGGCGGACTACACTCCTACAATGAGCAGTTCTTC
d_call: TRBD2; j_call: TRBJ2-5; clone_size: many; v_call: TRBV3-1; cdr3_aa: CASSLYLAGQETQYF; cdr3_nt: TGTGCCAGCAGTCTCTATCTAGCGGGGCAAGAGACCCAGTACTTC